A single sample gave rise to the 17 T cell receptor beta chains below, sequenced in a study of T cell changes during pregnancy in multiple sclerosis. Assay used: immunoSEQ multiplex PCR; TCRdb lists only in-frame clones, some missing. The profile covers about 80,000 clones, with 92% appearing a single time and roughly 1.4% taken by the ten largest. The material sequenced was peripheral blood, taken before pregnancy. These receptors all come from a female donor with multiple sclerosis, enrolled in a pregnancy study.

The CDR3 sequence is CASSGKGDPYEQYF. The CDR3 DNA follows: TGTGCCAGCAGCGGGAAGGGGGATCCCTACGAGCAGTACTTC. This chain joins TRBV9 and TRBJ2-7; D may be TRBD1 (6 bases). The CDR3 covers 14 residues. Germline CDR1 SGDLS, CDR2 YYNGEE. V shed 3 bases and J shed 2 bases, with 12 bases lying between them.

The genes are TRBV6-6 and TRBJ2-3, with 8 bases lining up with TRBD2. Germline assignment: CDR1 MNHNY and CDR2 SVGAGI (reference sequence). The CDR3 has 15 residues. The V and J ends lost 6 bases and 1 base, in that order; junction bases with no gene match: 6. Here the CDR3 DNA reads TGTGCCAGCAGCATCGGGACTAGACGCACAGATACGCAGTATTTT. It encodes CASSIGTRRTDTQYF.

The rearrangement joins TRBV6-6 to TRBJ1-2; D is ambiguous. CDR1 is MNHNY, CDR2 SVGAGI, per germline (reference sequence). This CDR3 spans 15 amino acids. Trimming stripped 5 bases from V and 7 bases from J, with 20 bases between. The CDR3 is CASSAEHRTFGGYTF. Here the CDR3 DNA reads TGTGCCAGCAGTGCCGAACATCGGACTTTTGGTGGCTACACCTTC.

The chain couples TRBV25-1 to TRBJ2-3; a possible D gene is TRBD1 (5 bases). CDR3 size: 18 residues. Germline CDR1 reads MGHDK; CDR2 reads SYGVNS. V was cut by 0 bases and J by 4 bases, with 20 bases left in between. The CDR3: CASSEYGNRQLYPDTQYF. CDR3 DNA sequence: TGTGCCAGCAGTGAATATGGGAATAGACAGCTCTATCCAGATACGCAGTATTTT.

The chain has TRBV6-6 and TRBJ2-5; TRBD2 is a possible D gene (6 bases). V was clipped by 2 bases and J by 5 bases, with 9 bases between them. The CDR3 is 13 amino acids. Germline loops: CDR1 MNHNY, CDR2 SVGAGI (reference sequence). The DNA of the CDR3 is TGTGCCAGCAGTTACGGTGGGGGGGAGACCCAGTACTTC. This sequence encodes CASSYGGGETQYF.

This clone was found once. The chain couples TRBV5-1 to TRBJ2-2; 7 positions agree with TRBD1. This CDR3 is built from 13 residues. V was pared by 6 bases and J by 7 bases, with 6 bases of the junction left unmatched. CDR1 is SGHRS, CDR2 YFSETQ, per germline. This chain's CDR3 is CASTGTEDGELFF. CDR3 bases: TGCGCCAGCACTGGGACAGAAGACGGGGAGCTGTTTTTT. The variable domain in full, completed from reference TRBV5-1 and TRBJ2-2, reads KAGVTQTPRYLIKTRGQQVTLSCSPISGHRSVSWYQQTPGQGLQFLFEYFSETQRNKGNFPGRFSGRQFSNSRSEMNVSTLELGDSALYLCASTGTEDGELFFGEGSRLTVL.

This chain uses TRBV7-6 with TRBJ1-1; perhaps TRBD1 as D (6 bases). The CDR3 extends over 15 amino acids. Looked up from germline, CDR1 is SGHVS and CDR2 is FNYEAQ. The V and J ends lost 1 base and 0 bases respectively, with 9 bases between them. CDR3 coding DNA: TGTGCCAGCAGCTTAGAGGGGGGGATGAACACTGAAGCTTTCTTT. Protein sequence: CASSLEGGMNTEAFF.

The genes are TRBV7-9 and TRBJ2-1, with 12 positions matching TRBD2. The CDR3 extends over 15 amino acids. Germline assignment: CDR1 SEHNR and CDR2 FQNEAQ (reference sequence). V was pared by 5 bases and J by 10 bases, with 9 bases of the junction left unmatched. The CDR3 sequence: CASSGGLAGSREQFF. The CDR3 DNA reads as TGTGCCAGCAGCGGGGGACTAGCGGGCTCCCGGGAGCAGTTCTTC.

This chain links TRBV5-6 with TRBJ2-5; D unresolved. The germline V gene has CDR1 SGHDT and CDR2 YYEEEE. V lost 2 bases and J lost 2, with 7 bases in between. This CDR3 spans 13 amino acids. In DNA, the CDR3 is TGTGCCAGCAGCTTTGTCAGACAAGAGACCCAGTACTTC. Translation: CASSFVRQETQYF.

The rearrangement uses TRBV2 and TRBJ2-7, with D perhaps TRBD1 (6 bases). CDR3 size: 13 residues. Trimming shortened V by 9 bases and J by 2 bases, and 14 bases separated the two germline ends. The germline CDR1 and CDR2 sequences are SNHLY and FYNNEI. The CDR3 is CASASGTPYEQYF. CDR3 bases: TGTGCCAGTGCCTCCGGGACACCCTACGAGCAGTACTTC. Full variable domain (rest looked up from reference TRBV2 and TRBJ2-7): EPEVTQTPSHQVTQMGQEVILRCVPISNHLYFYWYRQILGQKVEFLVSFYNNEISEKSEIFDDQFSVERPDGSNFTLKIRSTKLEDSAMYFCASASGTPYEQYFGPGTRLTVT.

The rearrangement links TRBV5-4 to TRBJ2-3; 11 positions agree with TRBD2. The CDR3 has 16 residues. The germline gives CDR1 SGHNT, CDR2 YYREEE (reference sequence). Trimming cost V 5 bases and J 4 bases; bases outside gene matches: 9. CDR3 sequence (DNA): TGTGCCAGCAGGGCGTTAGCGGGGGGGCCGCCAGATACGCAGTATTTT. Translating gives CASRALAGGPPDTQYF.

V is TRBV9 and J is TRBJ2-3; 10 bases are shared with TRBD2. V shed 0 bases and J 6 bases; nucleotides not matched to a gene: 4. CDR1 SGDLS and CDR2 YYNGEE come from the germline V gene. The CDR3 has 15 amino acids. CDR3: CASSVERGGPDTQYF. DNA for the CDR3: TGTGCCAGCAGCGTAGAGCGGGGGGGCCCCGATACGCAGTATTTT.

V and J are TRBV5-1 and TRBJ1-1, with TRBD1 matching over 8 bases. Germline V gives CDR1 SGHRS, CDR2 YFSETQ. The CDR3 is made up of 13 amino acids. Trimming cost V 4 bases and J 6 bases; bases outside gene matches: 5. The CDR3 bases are TGCGCCAGCAGCACCGACAGGGGCCCTGAAGCTTTCTTT. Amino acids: CASSTDRGPEAFF.

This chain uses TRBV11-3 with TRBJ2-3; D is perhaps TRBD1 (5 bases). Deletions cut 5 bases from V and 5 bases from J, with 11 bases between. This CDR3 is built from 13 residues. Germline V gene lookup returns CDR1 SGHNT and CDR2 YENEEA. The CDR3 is CASSGRGQDTQYF. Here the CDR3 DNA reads TGTGCCAGCAGCGGCAGAGGACAAGATACGCAGTATTTT.

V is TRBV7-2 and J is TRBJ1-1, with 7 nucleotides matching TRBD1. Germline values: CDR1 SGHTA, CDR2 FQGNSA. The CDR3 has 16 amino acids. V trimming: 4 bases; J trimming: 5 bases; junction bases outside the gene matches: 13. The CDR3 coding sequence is TGTGCCAGCAGCTCCGGGCTTCTCCCAGGGGGGACTGAAGCTTTCTTT. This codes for CASSSGLLPGGTEAFF. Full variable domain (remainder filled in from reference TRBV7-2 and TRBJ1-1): GAGVSQSPSNKVTEKGKDVELRCDPISGHTALYWYRQSLGQGLEFLIYFQGNSAPDKSGLPSDRFSAERTGGSVSTLTIQRTQQEDSAVYLCASSSGLLPGGTEAFFGQGTRLTVV.

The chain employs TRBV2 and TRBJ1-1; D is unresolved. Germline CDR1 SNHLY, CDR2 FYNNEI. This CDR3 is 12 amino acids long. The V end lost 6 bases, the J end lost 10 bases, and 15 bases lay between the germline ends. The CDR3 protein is CASRETPEGAFF. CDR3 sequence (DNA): TGTGCCAGCAGAGAGACACCCGAGGGAGCTTTCTTT.

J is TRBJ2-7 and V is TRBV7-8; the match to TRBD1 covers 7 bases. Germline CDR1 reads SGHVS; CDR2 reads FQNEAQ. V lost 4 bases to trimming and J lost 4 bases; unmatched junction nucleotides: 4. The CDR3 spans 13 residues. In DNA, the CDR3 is TGTGCCAGCAGCTGGGACAGACTTTACGAGCAGTACTTC. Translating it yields CASSWDRLYEQYF.